This T cell receptor (beta chain) is from a study of shared clonotypes between healthy human individuals. TCRdb's copy holds only in-frame clones and misses some; the assay was immunoSEQ multiplex PCR. Of around 2,000,000 clones listed, about 95% are singletons. Terminally differentiated effector memory CD45RA+ cells were excluded from the naive CD8 cells, which were CD45RO-negative and positively selected for CCR7. Germline V CDR1 and CDR2: SGDLS, YYNGEE. V lost 0 bases to trimming and J lost 5 bases; unmatched junction nucleotides: 11. This CDR3 comprises 18 residues. The sequence was collected from a man between 18 and 29 years old in good health. The sample taken for sequencing was naive CD8+ T cells sorted from blood. The chain joins TRBV9 to TRBJ1-6, with 7 positions matching TRBD1. CDR3 nucleotides: TGTGCCAGCAGCGTAGATCCGACAGGGCTACCGAATAATTCACCCCTCCACTTT. Amino acid sequence: CASSVDPTGLPNNSPLHF.